A selection of T cell receptor beta chains follows, all from one sample in a study of blood T cell repertoires in COVID-19. The method was immunoSEQ multiplex PCR; TCRdb's version includes in-frame clones alone and lacks a portion of them. Seen here are around 190,000 clones, roughly 75% observed once, and the top ten hold about 6.8%. Sequenced input: peripheral blood. Every receptor here comes from a man aged 65-85 years with active or convalescent COVID-19. Each CDR3 is given with its conserved first and last residue. A D gene is named only where the DNA matches it firmly. For some rows the clone size is stated as once, few or many, or as a class when expanded; others skip it.

j_call | clone_size | v_call | d_call | cdr3_aa | cdr3_nt
TRBJ1-2 | NA | TRBV19 | NA | CASSMEGGPYYGYTF | TGTGCCAGTAGTATGGAGGGCGGACCTTACTATGGCTACACCTTC
TRBJ1-5 | NA | TRBV7-2 | NA | CASSLQGTSNQPQHF | TGTGCCAGCAGCTTACAGGGCACGAGCAATCAGCCCCAGCATTTT
TRBJ1-2 | NA | TRBV6-6 | NA | CASSERQLLYGYTF | TGTGCCAGCAGCGAAAGACAGTTACTCTATGGCTACACCTTC
TRBJ2-1 | NA | TRBV19 | TRBD2 | CASTPLGTSGAYNEQFF | TGTGCCAGTACCCCGTTGGGTACTAGCGGGGCCTACAATGAGCAGTTCTTC
TRBJ1-2 | NA | TRBV5-1 | NA | CASSQTTGLANYGYTF | TGCGCCAGCAGCCAAACGACAGGCTTAGCTAACTATGGCTACACCTTC
TRBJ1-5 | NA | TRBV5-8 | NA | CASSPRASEDQPQHF | TGTGCCAGCAGTCCCCGGGCCTCGGAGGATCAGCCCCAGCATTTT
TRBJ1-5 | NA | TRBV27 | TRBD1 | CASSSRQGRQPQHF | TGTGCCAGCAGCTCCCGACAGGGCAGGCAGCCCCAGCATTTT
TRBJ1-2 | NA | TRBV5-1 | NA | CASSLDGIDGYTF | TGCGCCAGCAGCTTGGACGGGATCGATGGCTACACCTTC
TRBJ2-5 | NA | TRBV13 | TRBD2 | CASSFRAGFAYSETQYF | TGTGCCAGCAGCTTTCGAGCGGGGTTCGCGTACAGTGAGACCCAGTACTTC
TRBJ1-1 | NA | TRBV28 | NA | CASSHLGRGRTEAFF | TGTGCCAGCAGCCATCTCGGGCGGGGGCGGACTGAAGCTTTCTTT
TRBJ2-1 | NA | TRBV5-4 | NA | CASSLSPSDEQFF | TGTGCCAGCAGCTTGAGCCCGTCCGATGAGCAGTTCTTC
TRBJ1-1 | NA | TRBV3-1/TRBV3-2 | TRBD1 | CASSLGGTNTEAFF | TGTGCCAGCAGCCTAGGGGGCACGAACACTGAAGCTTTCTTT
TRBJ1-2 | NA | TRBV25-1 | NA | CASSRGSGYTF | TGTGCCAGCTCTAGGGGTTCCGGCTACACCTTC
TRBJ1-5 | NA | TRBV5-1 | NA | CASSLTDGDNQPQHF | TGCGCCAGCAGCTTAACTGACGGAGACAATCAGCCCCAGCATTTT
TRBJ1-1 | NA | TRBV6-2/TRBV6-3 | NA | CASSPGRVGGSTEAFF | TGTGCCAGCAGCCCTGGCAGGGTGGGAGGGAGCACTGAAGCTTTCTTT
TRBJ2-1 | few | TRBV12-5 | TRBD2 | CASGPAGTRSYNEQFF | TGTGCTAGTGGTCCCGCGGGGACTAGGTCCTACAATGAGCAGTTCTTC
TRBJ2-1 | few | TRBV7-8 | TRBD1 | CASSGGTGAYNEQFF | TGTGCCAGCAGCGGGGGGACAGGGGCCTACAATGAGCAGTTCTTC
TRBJ1-1 | NA | TRBV29-1 | NA | CSVVDTAVNTEAFF | TGCAGCGTTGTTGACACAGCAGTGAACACTGAAGCTTTCTTT
TRBJ1-4 | NA | TRBV7-9 | TRBD1 | CASSKTGTNEKLFF | TGTGCCAGCTCAAAGACAGGGACTAATGAAAAACTGTTTTTT
TRBJ1-1 | NA | TRBV6-5 | NA | CASSPTMGLGTEAFF | TGTGCCAGCAGTCCAACTATGGGGCTGGGGACTGAAGCTTTCTTT
TRBJ2-7 | once | TRBV12-3/TRBV12-4 | TRBD1 | CASRGTETYEQYF | TGTGCCAGCAGGGGGACAGAAACCTACGAGCAGTACTTC
TRBJ2-7 | NA | TRBV19 | NA | CASSFSSGSYEQYF | TGTGCCAGTAGTTTCTCGTCGGGCTCCTACGAGCAGTACTTC
TRBJ1-2 | NA | TRBV7-8 | NA | CASSRSIGYTF | TGTGCCAGCAGCCGGAGCATCGGCTACACCTTC
TRBJ1-2 | few | TRBV6-1 | NA | CASSEGPTANYGYTF | TGTGCCAGCAGTGAGGGGCCTACGGCTAACTATGGCTACACCTTC
TRBJ1-2 | few | TRBV30 | TRBD1 | CAWSVRFEFRGNYGYTF | TGTGCCTGGAGTGTACGGTTCGAGTTCAGGGGGAACTATGGCTACACCTTC
TRBJ1-2 | once | TRBV6-5 | TRBD1 | CASRLDRPNYGYTF | TGTGCCAGCAGACTGGACAGGCCTAACTATGGCTACACCTTC
TRBJ2-7 | NA | TRBV5-6 | NA | CASSLQGGLHEQYF | TGTGCCAGCAGCTTGCAAGGAGGTTTGCACGAGCAGTACTTC
TRBJ1-6 | NA | TRBV18 | NA | CASSPETADSPLHF | TGTGCCAGCTCACCGGAGACAGCTGATTCACCCCTCCACTTT
TRBJ1-1 | NA | TRBV19 | TRBD1 | CASSTPGTGKAFF | TGTGCCAGTAGTACACCCGGGACAGGGAAAGCTTTCTTT
TRBJ2-3 | NA | TRBV30 | NA | CAWSPPGAPDTQYF | TGTGCCTGGAGTCCCCCCGGAGCCCCAGATACGCAGTATTTT
TRBJ1-2 | few | TRBV19 | NA | CASSPVLGAPYGYTF | TGTGCCAGTAGTCCAGTCCTAGGGGCGCCCTATGGCTACACCTTC